This TCR beta chain was captured by sequencing in a study of shared clonotypes between healthy human individuals. Germline-derived CDR1 and CDR2 are SGHRS and YFSETQ. Trimming took off 0 bases at V and 10 bases at J, with 16 bases between the two ends. This CDR3 has 15 residues. TCRdb's copy holds only in-frame clones and misses some; the assay was immunoSEQ multiplex PCR. Among more than 2 million clones listed, almost 96% were seen once. The source of this sequence is a man aged 18 to 29 in good health. The chain carries TRBV5-1 and TRBJ1-4; tentatively, D is TRBD1 (5 bases). The sequenced sample was naive CD4+ T cells sorted from blood. Subset: CD45RA+ positively selected. The CDR3 DNA reads as TGCGCCAGCAGCTTGGCCACAGGTCTGGGCGGAAAACTGTTTTTT. This sequence encodes CASSLATGLGGKLFF.